The 21 T cell receptor beta chains below all came from one sample that was sequenced in a study of neoadjuvant anti-PD-1 for oral cavity cancer (dated by TCRdb to the early 2020s). Library creation used the immunoSEQ multiplex PCR assay. TCRdb holds this immuneACCESS table with in-frame rearrangements only. Some clones are missing; in checked studies, unresolved V genes explain under half, and the rest has no known cause. A total of some 16,000 clones appear in this sample, 60% to 80% of them only once. The ten largest account for 2.6% of the sample. The time point label of this sample denotes: before neoadjuvant nivolumab. The specimen was PBMCs, collected before nivolumab (anti-PD-1) treatment. These receptors came from a person aged 35-79 years with oral cavity squamous cell carcinoma.

The chain uses TRBV7-2 and TRBJ1-2, with D possibly TRBD1 on 6 matching bases. Between the trimmed V and J ends, which lost 1 base and 6 bases, there was a span of 18 bases. Looked up from germline, CDR1 is SGHTA and CDR2 is FQGNSA. This CDR3 comprises 16 residues. DNA of the CDR3: TGTGCCAGCAGCTTAGGGCCAAGGGGGGGATTGGATGGCTACACCTTC. Amino acids: CASSLGPRGGLDGYTF.

This clone was seen a few times. This rearrangement joins TRBV11-3 to TRBJ2-2; TRBD1 agrees at 9 bases. Looked up from germline, CDR1 is SGHNT and CDR2 is YENEEA. This CDR3 spans 15 amino acids. The V gene end was trimmed by 3 bases and the J gene end by 5 bases; junction bases not matched to a gene: 4. The CDR3 sequence: CASSLDRGGTGELFF. The CDR3 DNA is TGTGCCAGCAGCTTGGACAGGGGAGGAACCGGGGAGCTGTTTTTT.

The V and J genes are TRBV27 and TRBJ2-1, with D tentatively TRBD1 (6 bases). Trimming removed 4 bases from V and 8 bases from J, with 18 bases in between. The CDR3 has 15 residues. Germline CDR1 MNHEY, CDR2 SMNVEV (reference sequence). The CDR3 protein is CASSWKNRDIDEQFF. CDR3 nucleotides: TGTGCCAGCAGTTGGAAGAACAGGGATATAGATGAGCAGTTCTTC.

The chain couples TRBV5-1 to TRBJ2-1, with D perhaps matching TRBD1 (6 bases). Trimming left V 4 bases short and J 7 bases short, with 18 bases between. The CDR3 contains 15 residues. Germline V gene data show CDR1 as SGHRS and CDR2 as YFSETQ. CDR3 amino acids: CASSLTQGLANEQFF. The CDR3 DNA follows: TGCGCCAGCAGCCTAACACAGGGTCTGGCGAATGAGCAGTTCTTC.

This chain connects TRBV2 to TRBJ1-1; tentatively, D is TRBD1 (6 bases). The CDR3 totals 12 residues. Germline assignment: CDR1 SNHLY and CDR2 FYNNEI. V was cut by 4 bases and J by 7 bases, with 10 bases left in between. This CDR3 is CASSVTGNEAFF. The CDR3 nucleotides are TGTGCCAGCAGTGTGACAGGTAATGAAGCTTTCTTT.

As regards this clone: The junction departs from the called germline gene at one end, perhaps through a read error. The rearrangement links TRBV7-7 to TRBJ1-3, with D perhaps TRBD1 (6 bases). The CDR3 extends over 14 amino acids. Germline assignment: CDR1 SSHAT and CDR2 FNYEAQ (reference sequence). CDR3 nucleotides: TGTGCTAGCAGCCCTGCAGGGGCCGGAAACACCATATATTTT. Its translation is CASSPAGAGNTIYF.

The rearrangement uses TRBV6-1 and TRBJ1-2; D remains ambiguous. V shed 3 bases and J shed 0 bases, with 14 bases lying between them. CDR1 and CDR2 from the germline V gene are MNHNS and SASEGT. The CDR3 contains 16 residues. Written as DNA, the CDR3 is TGTGCCAGCAGTGAGTGGATAGAGGAACCTAACTATGGCTACACCTTC. This encodes CASSEWIEEPNYGYTF.

V gene TRBV6-1 combines with J gene TRBJ2-1, with D perhaps TRBD2 (7 bases). The CDR3 is 13 amino acids. Trimming stripped 7 bases from V and 7 bases from J, with 14 bases between. Germline V gene data show CDR1 as MNHNS and CDR2 as SASEGT. CDR3 sequence reads: CASIGGGLNEQFF. CDR3 DNA sequence: TGTGCCAGCATCGGCGGGGGCCTAAATGAGCAGTTCTTC.

Only a few counts were recorded for this clone. J is TRBJ2-4 and V is TRBV27; 7 bases are a match to TRBD2. Germline CDR1 is MNHEY and CDR2 is SMNVEV (reference sequence). The CDR3 runs 14 residues. The trim removed 8 bases at V and 4 bases at J, leaving 8 bases unmatched. The CDR3 coding sequence is TGTGCCAGCTCGGTGTGGGGGGGGAAAAACATTCAGTACTTC. Translation: CASSVWGGKNIQYF.

This sequence joins TRBV6-1 and TRBJ2-1; 7 bases map to TRBD1. The V gene end was trimmed by 1 base and the J gene end by 6 bases; junction bases not matched to a gene: 9. CDR1 is MNHNS, CDR2 SASEGT, per germline. The CDR3 extends over 16 amino acids. DNA of the CDR3: TGTGCCAGCAGTGAAGAAGAGACAGGGATCCGCAATGAGCAGTTCTTC. This translates into CASSEEETGIRNEQFF.

The chain links TRBV5-1 to TRBJ2-5, with TRBD2 as a possible D gene (6 bases). Germline CDR1 and CDR2: SGHRS and YFSETQ. This CDR3 is built from 13 residues. Trimming took off 0 bases at V and 7 bases at J, with 10 bases between the two ends. This CDR3 reads CASSLGLGVTQYF. Here the CDR3 DNA reads TGCGCCAGCAGCTTGGGACTAGGTGTGACCCAGTACTTC.

This chain uses TRBV2 with TRBJ1-1, with D possibly matching TRBD1 (5 bases). The V end lost 4 bases, the J end lost 1 base, and 13 bases lay between the germline ends. Germline assignment: CDR1 SNHLY and CDR2 FYNNEI. The CDR3 extends over 15 amino acids. The CDR3 reads CASSGQGVRNTEAFF. The CDR3 DNA reads TGTGCCAGCAGTGGGCAAGGGGTCAGGAACACTGAAGCTTTCTTT.

The rearrangement joins TRBV6-1 to TRBJ2-3, with D perhaps being TRBD1 or TRBD2 (5 bases each). The CDR3 is 14 residues long. The V gene lost 11 bases and the J gene lost 0 bases, with 15 bases spanning the gap. In germline, CDR1 is MNHNS, CDR2 SASEGT. The CDR3 DNA is TGTGCCTCCGCCGGGACCCGCAGCACAGATACGCAGTATTTT. Translated: CASAGTRSTDTQYF.

The genes are TRBV28 and TRBJ1-1, with D possibly TRBD1 on 5 matching bases. Trimming stripped 4 bases from V and 5 bases from J, with 8 bases between. The CDR3 is 12 amino acids. Germline V gene sequence: CDR1 MDHEN, CDR2 SYDVKM. This CDR3 is CASSSGLTEAFF. DNA for the CDR3: TGTGCCAGCAGTTCAGGGTTAACTGAAGCTTTCTTT.

This clone showed up just a few times. The rearrangement uses TRBV19 and TRBJ1-2; no reliable D call. The CDR3 extends over 14 amino acids. Germline assignment: CDR1 LNHDA and CDR2 SQIVND (reference sequence). V lost 5 bases and J 8 bases, leaving 18 bases between the germline ends. CDR3 loop: CASSSRTPGGGYTF. The CDR3 DNA follows: TGTGCCAGTAGTTCAAGGACTCCCGGCGGGGGCTACACCTTC.

This clone appeared a few times. V gene TRBV2 combines with J gene TRBJ2-7; D gene unclear. Per germline, CDR1 SNHLY and CDR2 FYNNEI. V lost 3 bases and J 0 bases, leaving 3 bases between the germline ends. The CDR3 spans 12 residues. The CDR3 is CASSDSSYEQYF. Here the CDR3 DNA reads TGTGCCAGCAGTGACAGCTCCTACGAGCAGTACTTC. Filled out from reference TRBV2 and TRBJ2-7, the complete variable domain reads EPEVTQTPSHQVTQMGQEVILRCVPISNHLYFYWYRQILGQKVEFLVSFYNNEISEKSEIFDDQFSVERPDGSNFTLKIRSTKLEDSAMYFCASSDSSYEQYFGPGTRLTVT.

This chain connects TRBV6-5 to TRBJ2-7, with D possibly TRBD1 on 6 matching bases. The germline CDR1 and CDR2 sequences are MNHEY and SVGAGI. V lost 6 bases to trimming and J lost 5 bases, with 17 bases between them. The CDR3 sequence is 14 residues long. The CDR3 loop is CASSPTGPWNEQYF. The DNA of the CDR3 is TGTGCCAGCAGCCCGACAGGCCCCTGGAACGAGCAGTACTTC.

V gene TRBV29-1 combines with J gene TRBJ2-3; D may be TRBD2 (6 bases). Germline V lookup: CDR1 SQVTM, CDR2 ANQGSEA. V was pared by 2 bases and J by 0 bases, with 9 bases between. The CDR3 is made up of 14 amino acids. CDR3 bases: TGCAGCGTTGAACTAGCGCCTAGCACAGATACGCAGTATTTT. Its translation is CSVELAPSTDTQYF.

This chain uses TRBV11-3 with TRBJ2-1; TRBD2 matches at 11 bases. Germline loops: CDR1 SGHNT, CDR2 YENEEA. This CDR3 has 15 amino acids. J lost 9 bases, V lost 3 bases, and 7 bases had no gene match. The CDR3 bases are TGTGCCAGCAGCTTCACTAGCGGGAGCATCGGTGAGCAGTTCTTC. Protein product: CASSFTSGSIGEQFF.

This chain links TRBV28 with TRBJ2-7; the D call may be TRBD1 or TRBD2 (5 bases each). The CDR3 loop spans 14 amino acids. V dropped 4 bases and J dropped 3 bases, with 13 bases sitting between them. Germline loops: CDR1 MDHEN, CDR2 SYDVKM. The CDR3 protein is CASSSAGTLYEQYF. The CDR3 bases are TGTGCCAGCAGTTCCGCAGGGACCCTCTACGAGCAGTACTTC.

The chain carries TRBV4-1 and TRBJ1-1; D ambiguous. Trimming took off 4 bases at V and 3 bases at J, with 21 bases between the two ends. In germline, CDR1 is MGHRA, CDR2 YSYEKL. The CDR3 is 17 amino acids. CDR3 sequence: CASSPLPARSTDTEAFF. CDR3 coding DNA: TGCGCCAGCAGCCCCCTACCGGCACGGTCTACGGACACTGAAGCTTTCTTT.